The source of this TCR beta chain is a study of blood T cells in healthy people across ages. For the study at large: Per two T cells, template switching captured roughly one barcoded beta molecule. Whole-study findings and limits: Significant beta diversity loss was already apparent by age about 42, declining roughly linearly. Shifts in expanded clonotypes may have been confounded by donor CMV status, which was unknown. Naive CD4+ cells and diversity were both higher in long-lived donors than in aged donors.

Remarks on this clonotype: The antigen is unknown.

Combining a sample-barcoded 5' primer with a J-beta primer mix, a second PCR ran for about 7 to 12 cycles. One entry per CDR3 protein, called by TCRdb with MiXCR from the 5' RACE reads. The sample records 1.5 million to 2 million distinct CDR3 sequences, about 28% being singletons. V dropped 4 bases and J dropped 7 bases, with 19 bases sitting between them. Germline assignment: CDR1 LGHDT and CDR2 YNNKEL (reference sequence). This CDR3 region has 15 residues. The sample taken for sequencing was blood. The chain carries TRBV3-1 and TRBJ2-5; D is unclear. The source is a woman in her 30s in good health. CDR3 sequence (DNA): TGTGCCAGCAGCCCCAAGGGCCTACCGGGCGGGACCCAGTACTTC. It codes for CASSPKGLPGGTQYF.